This TCR beta chain originates from a study of blood T cell repertoires in COVID-19. Study in general: Recovered status applied to Cohort 3 donors who had two consecutive negative PCRs. It also applied to those with clearance or with symptom resolution.

V was cut by 5 bases and J by 2 bases, with 13 bases left in between. The V gene's germline CDR1 is MDHEN and CDR2 SYDVKM. This CDR3 comprises 15 residues. Source study methods: Researchers report that nucleated cell counts were estimated from reference gene primer amplification. Repertoires were generated with immunoSEQ multiplex PCR, while TCRdb's copy carries only in-frame clones and drops some. Clonal size and the V and J genes are those of that table, whereas D and trimming came from the DNA. The repertoire holds over 250,000 clones, 88% seen once, with roughly 2% in the top ten. Participants came from roughly 23 US areas, aged about 18 to 89 years. Categorization into cohorts depended on clinical history that participants reported.

The clonotype was recovered from a woman between 55 and 75 years old in a cohort exposed to, infected with or recovered from COVID-19 (not recorded which). The chain carries TRBV28 and TRBJ2-1; tentatively, D is TRBD2 (6 bases). The sample comprised PBMCs or T cells enriched from blood (not recorded which). The CDR3, as DNA: TGTGCCAGCAGTCCCCGACTAGAAGCCTACAATGAGCAGTTCTTC. It encodes CASSPRLEAYNEQFF.